The T cell receptor beta chain under discussion was sequenced for a study of cytomegalovirus exposure and HLA in healthy donors. Overall study findings and caveats: Among TCR beta chains, those listed as cytomegalovirus-associated numbered under 200. Cytomegalovirus status was reportedly diagnosed by the classifier with high specificity and sensitivity. Rare TCR sequences predominated, though certain public TCRs were found in many donors.

The donors were members of the validation cohort, which comprised roughly 120 subjects and was separate from the first cohort of 730 or so subjects. Profiling relied on immunoSEQ multiplex PCR, and the TCRdb table lists in-frame clones only, not all of them. The sample records roughly 59,000 clones, almost 95% being singletons. As regards this clone: The antigen is not known.

CDR3 size: 15 residues. The germline V gene encodes CDR1 MNHEY and CDR2 SVGAGI. J lost 8 bases, V lost 3 bases, and 12 bases had no gene match. The sample comprised PBMCs. The chain combines TRBV6-5 with TRBJ1-2; 7 bases map to TRBD1. This sequence originates from a man aged 18-30 years in good health and CMV-seropositive. For the CDR3, the DNA is TGTGCCAGCAGTTATGGGGTCGGGAGGGGGCAAGGCTACACCTTC. Its protein product is CASSYGVGRGQGYTF.